The clone carrying this TCR beta chain was observed a single time. Sequenced by immunoSEQ multiplex PCR; TCRdb stores in-frame clones only, minus some. The sample holds about 250,000 clones, 80% to 90% seen once. The sample belongs to a study of blood T cell repertoires in COVID-19. Per the germline V gene, CDR1 is SGHDN and CDR2 is FVKESK. V was clipped by 4 bases and J by 9 bases, with 13 bases between them. The CDR3 is made up of 14 amino acids. The TCR originated in a man at least 80 years old with acute or convalescent COVID-19. V gene TRBV14 combines with J gene TRBJ1-6; no reliable D call. The sequencing sample was made of peripheral blood. CDR3 residues: CASSPSDFGSPLHF. In nucleotides, the CDR3 is TGTGCCAGCAGCCCAAGTGACTTTGGTTCACCCCTCCACTTT.